These 5 T cell receptor beta chains came from one sample sequenced in a study of cytomegalovirus exposure and HLA in healthy donors. PCR was performed using 60 Vbeta and 13 Jbeta primers. The repertoire was sequenced with immunoSEQ multiplex PCR; TCRdb's copy has only in-frame clones and lacks some. This table holds some 110,000 clones, roughly 15% found once. The sample was PBMCs. The origin of the receptors is a female donor in good health and CMV-seronegative.

Worth noting for this clone: One end of the junction fails to match germline, which may point to a read error. The CDR3 bases are TGCGCCGGCAGCCAAGCTACCGGGACAGGGTTCTACGAGCAGTACTTC. Protein sequence: CAGSQATGTGFYEQYF. The chain joins TRBV4-3 to TRBJ2-7; 9 bases line up with TRBD1. Per germline, CDR1 LGHNA and CDR2 YSLEER. The CDR3 consists of 16 residues.

This CDR3 is CASSDRGTNTEAFF. Written as DNA, the CDR3 is TGCGCCAGCAGCGACAGGGGGACGAACACTGAAGCTTTCTTT. The chain couples TRBV4-1 to TRBJ1-1; 9 nucleotides agree with TRBD1. CDR1 and CDR2 from the germline V gene are MGHRA and YSYEKL. The length of the CDR3 is 14 residues. After removal of 5 bases from V and 1 base from J, the junction contained 2 bases not matched to a gene.

The chain couples TRBV28 to TRBJ2-5, with TRBD2 matching over 12 bases. The CDR3 is made up of 18 amino acids. V was clipped by 2 bases and J by 2 bases; unmatched bases: 9. Germline-derived CDR1 and CDR2 are MDHEN and SYDVKM. CDR3: CASSLDLGTSGQQETQYF. The DNA of the CDR3 is TGTGCCAGCAGTTTAGACCTCGGGACTAGCGGGCAGCAAGAGACCCAGTACTTC.

The chain is built from TRBV28 and TRBJ1-5; TRBD1 aligns across 8 bases. V lost 6 bases to trimming and J lost 2 bases; unmatched junction nucleotides: 6. Germline V CDR1 and CDR2: MDHEN, SYDVKM. CDR3 length: 15 residues. In DNA, the CDR3 is TGTGCCAGCAGACGACAGGGGCCTGGCAATCAGCCCCAGCATTTT. The encoded protein is CASRRQGPGNQPQHF.

The chain combines TRBV19 with TRBJ2-5, with D possibly matching TRBD2 (5 bases). This CDR3 region has 15 residues. V lost 4 bases to trimming and J lost 5 bases, with 17 bases between them. Per germline, CDR1 LNHDA and CDR2 SQIVND (reference sequence). The CDR3 bases are TGTGCCAGTAGTACTGTTCGGGGTGCGTGGGAGACCCAGTACTTC. Encoded protein: CASSTVRGAWETQYF.